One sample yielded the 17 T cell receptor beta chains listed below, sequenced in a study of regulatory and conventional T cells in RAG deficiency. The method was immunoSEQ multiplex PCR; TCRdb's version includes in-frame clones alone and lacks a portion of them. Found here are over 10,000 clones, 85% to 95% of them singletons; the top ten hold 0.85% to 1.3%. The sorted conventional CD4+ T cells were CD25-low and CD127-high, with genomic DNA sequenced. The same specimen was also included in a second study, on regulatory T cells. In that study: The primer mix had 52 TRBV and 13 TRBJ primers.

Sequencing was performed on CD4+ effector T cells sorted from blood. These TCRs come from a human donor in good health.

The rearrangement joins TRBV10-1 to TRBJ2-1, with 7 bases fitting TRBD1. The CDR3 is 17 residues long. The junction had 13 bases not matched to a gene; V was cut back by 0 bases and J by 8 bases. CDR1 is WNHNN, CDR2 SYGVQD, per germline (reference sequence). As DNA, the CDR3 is TGCGCCAGCAGTGAGTCGACCCCACGACAGGGTTCGGATGAGCAGTTCTTC. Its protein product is CASSESTPRQGSDEQFF.

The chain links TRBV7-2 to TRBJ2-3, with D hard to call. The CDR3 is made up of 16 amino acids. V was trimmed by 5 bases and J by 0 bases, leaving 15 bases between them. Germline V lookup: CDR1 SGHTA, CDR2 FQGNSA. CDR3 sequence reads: CASSLTPRISTDTQYF. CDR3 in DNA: TGTGCCAGCAGCCTCACACCCCGGATCAGCACAGATACGCAGTATTTT.

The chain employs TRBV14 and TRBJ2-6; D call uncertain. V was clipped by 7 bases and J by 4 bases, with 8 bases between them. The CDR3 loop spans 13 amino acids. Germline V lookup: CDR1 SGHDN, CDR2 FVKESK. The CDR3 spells CASTPNGANVLTF. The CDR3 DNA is TGTGCCAGCACCCCGAACGGGGCCAACGTCCTGACTTTC.

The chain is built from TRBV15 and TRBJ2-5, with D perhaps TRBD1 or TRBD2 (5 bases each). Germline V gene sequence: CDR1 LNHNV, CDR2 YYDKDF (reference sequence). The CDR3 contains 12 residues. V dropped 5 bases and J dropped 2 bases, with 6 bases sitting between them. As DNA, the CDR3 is TGTGCCACCAGCGAGGGGCAAGAGACCCAGTACTTC. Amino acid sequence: CATSEGQETQYF. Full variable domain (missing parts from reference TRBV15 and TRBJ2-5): DAMVIQNPRYQVTQFGKPVTLSCSQTLNHNVMYWYQQKSSQAPKLLFHYYDKDFNNEADTPDNFQSRRPNTSFCFLDIRSPGLGDTAMYLCATSEGQETQYFGPGTRLLVL.

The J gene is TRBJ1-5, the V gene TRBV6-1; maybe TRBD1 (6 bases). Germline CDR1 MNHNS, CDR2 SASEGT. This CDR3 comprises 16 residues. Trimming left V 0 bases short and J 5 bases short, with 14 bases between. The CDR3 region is CASSEASGRGYQPQHF. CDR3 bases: TGTGCCAGCAGTGAAGCTAGTGGCAGGGGCTATCAGCCCCAGCATTTT.

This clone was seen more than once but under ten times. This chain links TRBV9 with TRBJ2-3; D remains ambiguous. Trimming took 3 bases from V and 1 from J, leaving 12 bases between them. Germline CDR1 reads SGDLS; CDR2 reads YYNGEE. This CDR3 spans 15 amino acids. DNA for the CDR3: TGTGCCAGCAGCGGGGGTGCGGTAGGCACAGATACGCAGTATTTT. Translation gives CASSGGAVGTDTQYF.

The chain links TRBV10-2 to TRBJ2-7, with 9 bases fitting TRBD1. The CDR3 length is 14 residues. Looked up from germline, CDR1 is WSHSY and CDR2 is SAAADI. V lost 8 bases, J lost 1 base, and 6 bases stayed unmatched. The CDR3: CASAGTGTSYEQYF. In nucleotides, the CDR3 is TGCGCCAGCGCCGGGACAGGGACTTCCTACGAGCAGTACTTC.

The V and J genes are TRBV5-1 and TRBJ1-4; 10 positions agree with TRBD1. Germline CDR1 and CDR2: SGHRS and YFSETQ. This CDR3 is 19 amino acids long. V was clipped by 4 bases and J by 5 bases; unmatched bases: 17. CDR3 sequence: CASSPSSGTGDRLNEKLFF. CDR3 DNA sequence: TGCGCCAGCAGCCCAAGTTCCGGGACAGGGGACCGCCTAAATGAAAAACTGTTTTTT.

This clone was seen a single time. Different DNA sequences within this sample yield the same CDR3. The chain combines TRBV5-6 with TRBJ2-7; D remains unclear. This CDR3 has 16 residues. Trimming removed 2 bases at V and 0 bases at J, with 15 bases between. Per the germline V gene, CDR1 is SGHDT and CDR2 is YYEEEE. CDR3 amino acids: CASSFLVASSSYEQYF. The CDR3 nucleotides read TGTGCCAGCAGCTTTTTGGTAGCCTCTAGCTCCTACGAGCAGTACTTC.

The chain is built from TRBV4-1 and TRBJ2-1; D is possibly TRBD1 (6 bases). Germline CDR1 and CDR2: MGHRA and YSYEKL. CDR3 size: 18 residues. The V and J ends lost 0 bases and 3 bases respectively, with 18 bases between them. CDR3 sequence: CASSQDTLTTGIYNEQFF. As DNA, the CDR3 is TGCGCCAGCAGCCAAGACACCCTAACCACAGGGATCTACAATGAGCAGTTCTTC.

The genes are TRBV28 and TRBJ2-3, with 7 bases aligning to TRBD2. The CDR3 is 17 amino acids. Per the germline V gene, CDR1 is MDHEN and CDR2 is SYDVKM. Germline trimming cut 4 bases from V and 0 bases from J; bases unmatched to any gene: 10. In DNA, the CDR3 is TGTGCCAGCAGTTCCCTGACTAGCTGGGGGAGCACAGATACGCAGTATTTT. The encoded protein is CASSSLTSWGSTDTQYF.

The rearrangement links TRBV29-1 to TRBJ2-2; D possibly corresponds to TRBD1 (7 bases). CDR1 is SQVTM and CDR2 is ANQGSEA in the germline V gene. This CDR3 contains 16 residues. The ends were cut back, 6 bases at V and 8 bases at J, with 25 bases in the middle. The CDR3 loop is CSVTWSRGASRGELFF. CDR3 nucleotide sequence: TGCAGCGTCACTTGGTCCAGGGGGGCGTCGAGAGGGGAGCTGTTTTTT.

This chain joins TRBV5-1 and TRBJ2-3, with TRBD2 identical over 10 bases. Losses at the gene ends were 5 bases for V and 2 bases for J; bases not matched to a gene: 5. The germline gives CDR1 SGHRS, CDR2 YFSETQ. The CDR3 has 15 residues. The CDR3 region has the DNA TGCGCCAGCAGAGTCCTAGCGGGGGTCACAGATACGCAGTATTTT. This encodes CASRVLAGVTDTQYF.

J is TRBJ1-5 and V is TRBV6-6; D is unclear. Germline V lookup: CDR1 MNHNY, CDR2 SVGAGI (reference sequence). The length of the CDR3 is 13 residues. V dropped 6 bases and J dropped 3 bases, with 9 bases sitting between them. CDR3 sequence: CASRLGVNQPQHF. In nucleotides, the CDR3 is TGTGCCAGCAGGTTAGGAGTCAATCAGCCCCAGCATTTT.

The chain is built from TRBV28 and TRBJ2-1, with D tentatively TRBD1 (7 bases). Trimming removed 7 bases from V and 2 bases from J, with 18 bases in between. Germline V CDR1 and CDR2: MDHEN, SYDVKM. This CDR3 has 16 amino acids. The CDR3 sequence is CASIQTRRGPYNEQFF. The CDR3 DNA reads TGTGCCAGCATTCAGACACGGAGGGGGCCCTACAATGAGCAGTTCTTC.

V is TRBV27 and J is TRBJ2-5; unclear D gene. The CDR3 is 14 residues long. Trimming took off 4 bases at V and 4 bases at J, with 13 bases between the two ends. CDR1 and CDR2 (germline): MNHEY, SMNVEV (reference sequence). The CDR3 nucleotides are TGTGCCAGCAGTTCCCCGACACGTGGAGAGACCCAGTACTTC. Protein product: CASSSPTRGETQYF.

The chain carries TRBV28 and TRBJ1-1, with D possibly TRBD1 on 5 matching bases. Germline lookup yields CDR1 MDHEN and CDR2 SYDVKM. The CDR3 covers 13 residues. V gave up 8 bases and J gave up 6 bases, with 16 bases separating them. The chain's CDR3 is CASGVPRGPEAFF. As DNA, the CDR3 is TGTGCCAGCGGAGTACCAAGGGGCCCTGAAGCTTTCTTT.